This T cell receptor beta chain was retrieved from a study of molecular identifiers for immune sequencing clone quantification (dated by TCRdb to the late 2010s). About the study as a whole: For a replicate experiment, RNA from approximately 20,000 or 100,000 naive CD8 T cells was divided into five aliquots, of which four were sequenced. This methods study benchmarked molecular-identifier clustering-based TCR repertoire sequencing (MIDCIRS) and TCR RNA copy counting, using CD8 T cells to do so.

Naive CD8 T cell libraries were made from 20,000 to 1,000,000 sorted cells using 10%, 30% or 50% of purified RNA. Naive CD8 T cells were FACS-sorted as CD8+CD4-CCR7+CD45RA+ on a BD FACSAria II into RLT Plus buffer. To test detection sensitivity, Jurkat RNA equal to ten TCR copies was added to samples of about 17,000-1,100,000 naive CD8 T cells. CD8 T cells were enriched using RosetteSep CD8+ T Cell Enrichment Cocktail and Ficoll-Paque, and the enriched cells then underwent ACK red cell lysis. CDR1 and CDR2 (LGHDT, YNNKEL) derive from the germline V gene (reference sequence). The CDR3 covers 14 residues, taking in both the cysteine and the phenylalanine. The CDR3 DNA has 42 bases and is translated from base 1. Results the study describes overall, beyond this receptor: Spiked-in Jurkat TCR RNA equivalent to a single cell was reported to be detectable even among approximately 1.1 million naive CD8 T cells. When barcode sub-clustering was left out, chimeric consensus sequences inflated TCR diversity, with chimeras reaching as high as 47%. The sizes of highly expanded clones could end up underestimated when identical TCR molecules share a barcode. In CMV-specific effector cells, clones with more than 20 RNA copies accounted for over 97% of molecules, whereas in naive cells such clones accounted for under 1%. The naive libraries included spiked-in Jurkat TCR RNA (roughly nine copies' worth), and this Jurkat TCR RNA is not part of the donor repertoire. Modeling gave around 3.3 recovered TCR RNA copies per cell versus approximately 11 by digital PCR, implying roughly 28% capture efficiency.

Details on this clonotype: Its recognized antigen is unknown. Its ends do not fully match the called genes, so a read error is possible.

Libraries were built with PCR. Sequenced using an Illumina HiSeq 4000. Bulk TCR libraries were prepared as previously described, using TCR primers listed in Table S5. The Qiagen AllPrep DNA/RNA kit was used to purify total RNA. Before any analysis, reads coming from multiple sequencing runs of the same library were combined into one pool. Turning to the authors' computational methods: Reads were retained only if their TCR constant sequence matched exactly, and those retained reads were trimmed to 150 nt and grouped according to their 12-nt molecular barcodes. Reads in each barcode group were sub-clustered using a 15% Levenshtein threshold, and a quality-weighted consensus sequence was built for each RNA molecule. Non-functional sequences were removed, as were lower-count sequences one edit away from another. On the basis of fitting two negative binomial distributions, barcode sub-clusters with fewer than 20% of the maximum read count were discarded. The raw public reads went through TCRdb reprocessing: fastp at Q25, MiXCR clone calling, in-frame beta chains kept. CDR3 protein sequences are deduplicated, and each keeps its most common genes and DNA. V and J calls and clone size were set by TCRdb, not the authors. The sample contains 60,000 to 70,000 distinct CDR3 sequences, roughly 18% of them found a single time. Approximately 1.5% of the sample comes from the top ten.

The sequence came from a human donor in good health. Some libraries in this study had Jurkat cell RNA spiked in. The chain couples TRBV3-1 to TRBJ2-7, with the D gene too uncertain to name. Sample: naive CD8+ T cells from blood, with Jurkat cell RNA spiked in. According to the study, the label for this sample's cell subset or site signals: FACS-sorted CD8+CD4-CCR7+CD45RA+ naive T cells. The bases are TGTGCCAGCAGCCAAGGAGGAAACAGCTACGAGCAGCACTTC. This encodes CASSQGGNSYEQHF.